This T cell receptor (beta chain) was documented in a study of T-cell reconstitution after alpha-beta-depleted transplantation in children. V shed 10 bases, J shed 4 bases, and the junction held 6 bases outside the gene matches. From germline, CDR1 is LNHNV and CDR2 YYDKDF (reference sequence). This CDR3 spans 13 amino acids. A library of TCRbeta sequences, prepared with unique molecular identifiers, was generated. Using its own MiXCR run on the PCR reads, TCRdb lists one record per CDR3 protein. The sample records some 440,000 distinct CDR3 sequences, roughly 15% being singletons. This TCR derives from a boy younger than two who had a stem cell transplant for Wiskott-Aldrich syndrome, so the T cells may come from the graft donor. The sample here was PBMCs, mostly from graft donor cells, taken 360 days after TCRalphabeta/CD19-depleted stem cell transplant. The chain carries TRBV15 and TRBJ2-3; 9 bases align to TRBD1. The CDR3 nucleotides read TGTGCCAGTAGGACAGGGGTGTCAGATACGCAGTATTTT. Its protein product is CASRTGVSDTQYF.